The 23 T cell receptor beta chains below come from one sample, sequenced in a study of blood T cell repertoires in COVID-19. The method was immunoSEQ multiplex PCR; TCRdb's version includes in-frame clones alone and lacks a portion of them. The table includes 65,000 to 70,000 clones, about 82% detected once. The sample consisted of peripheral blood. These receptors were collected from a man aged 45 to 65 with acute or convalescent COVID-19.

The chain carries TRBV10-3 and TRBJ2-5, with 8 bases matching TRBD1. This CDR3 spans 15 amino acids. V trimming: 7 bases; J trimming: 5 bases; junction bases outside the gene matches: 12. Per germline, CDR1 ENHRY and CDR2 SYGVKD. CDR3 bases: TGTGCCATCAAACAACCGGGACAGGCGCCCGAGACCCAGTACTTC. Translating gives CAIKQPGQAPETQYF.

The chain uses TRBV2 and TRBJ2-3, with D uncertain. V dropped 2 bases and J dropped 4 bases, with 13 bases sitting between them. CDR1 is SNHLY and CDR2 is FYNNEI in the germline V gene. The CDR3 totals 15 residues. CDR3: CASSESGTPPDTQYF. Here the CDR3 DNA reads TGTGCCAGCAGTGAATCAGGAACCCCCCCAGATACGCAGTATTTT. Full variable domain (rest looked up from reference TRBV2 and TRBJ2-3): EPEVTQTPSHQVTQMGQEVILRCVPISNHLYFYWYRQILGQKVEFLVSFYNNEISEKSEIFDDQFSVERPDGSNFTLKIRSTKLEDSAMYFCASSESGTPPDTQYFGPGTRLTVL.

This chain links TRBV5-5 with TRBJ1-4; D gene uncertain. V shed 0 bases and J shed 5 bases, with 8 bases lying between them. Germline assignment: CDR1 SGHKS and CDR2 YYEKEE (reference sequence). This CDR3 is built from 14 residues. DNA for the CDR3: TGTGCCAGCAGCTTGGGCGTGTACAATGAAAAACTGTTTTTT. Residues: CASSLGVYNEKLFF.

The gene calls are TRBV5-1 and TRBJ2-1, with TRBD1 identical over 9 bases. J lost 7 bases, V lost 0 bases, and 8 bases had no gene match. Germline CDR1 SGHRS, CDR2 YFSETQ. The CDR3 has 16 amino acids. The DNA of the CDR3 is TGCGCCAGCAGCTTGGTGGGACAGGGTTCTAAAAATGAGCAGTTCTTC. This sequence encodes CASSLVGQGSKNEQFF.

This CDR3 reads CSASKSGNQPQHF. CDR3 DNA sequence: TGCAGTGCTAGTAAGTCGGGCAATCAGCCCCAGCATTTT. J is TRBJ1-5 and V is TRBV20-1; no firm D call. CDR1 is DFQATT, CDR2 SNEGSKA, per germline (reference sequence). The CDR3 sequence is 13 residues long. The V and J ends lost 3 bases and 2 bases respectively, with 8 bases between them.

In its sample, this clone was seen a few times. The genes are TRBV27 and TRBJ1-6; 7 nucleotides line up with TRBD1. The CDR3 contains 12 residues. Germline CDR1 is MNHEY and CDR2 is SMNVEV (reference sequence). V lost 11 bases, J lost 7 bases, and 5 bases stayed unmatched. CDR3 in DNA: TGTGCCGCGGGGACAGAGAATTCACCCCTCCACTTT. It is translated as CAAGTENSPLHF.

The CDR3: CASSQWGDHTQYF. The DNA of the CDR3 is TGTGCCAGCAGCCAATGGGGGGACCATACGCAGTATTTT. The rearrangement uses TRBV3-1 (or the pseudogene TRBV3-2) and TRBJ2-3, with D possibly matching TRBD2 (6 bases). The V end was cut by 2 bases, the J end by 7 bases, with 10 bases between. This CDR3 contains 13 residues. The germline gives CDR1 LGHDT, CDR2 YNNKEL (reference sequence).

There are a few counts of this clone. This chain joins TRBV6-5 and TRBJ2-2; TRBD1 agrees at 11 bases. The germline gives CDR1 MNHEY, CDR2 SVGAGI. There are 15 residues in the CDR3. V trimming: 5 bases; J trimming: 4 bases; junction bases outside the gene matches: 3. The CDR3 sequence: CASSRDRGSTGELFF. The CDR3 DNA is TGTGCCAGCAGTCGGGACAGGGGGTCCACCGGGGAGCTGTTTTTT.

The chain carries TRBV11-3 and TRBJ2-3; D ambiguous. The germline CDR1 and CDR2 sequences are SGHNT and YENEEA. This CDR3 is built from 15 residues. Trimming stripped 7 bases from V and 5 bases from J, with 19 bases between. The CDR3: CASTPGFGVRDTQYF. The CDR3 coding sequence is TGTGCCAGCACCCCGGGTTTTGGTGTGCGAGATACGCAGTATTTT.

V usage is TRBV10-3 and J usage is TRBJ2-1, with 7 bases fitting TRBD1. There are 17 residues in the CDR3. Looked up from germline, CDR1 is ENHRY and CDR2 is SYGVKD. V lost 6 bases and J lost 0; bases outside the gene matches: 11. The CDR3 sequence is CAIRKQLQGFSYNEQFF. DNA of the CDR3: TGTGCCATCAGAAAACAGCTACAGGGGTTCTCCTACAATGAGCAGTTCTTC.

The chain employs TRBV5-4 and TRBJ1-2, with a possible D match to TRBD1 (5 bases). The CDR3 covers 13 residues. Germline values: CDR1 SGHNT, CDR2 YYREEE (reference sequence). V lost 7 bases and J 2 bases, leaving 12 bases between the germline ends. The DNA for the CDR3 is TGTGCCAGCGGTGGGGGGACCAACTATGGCTACACCTTC. Its protein product is CASGGGTNYGYTF.

This chain links TRBV20-1 with TRBJ2-7, with D perhaps matching TRBD2 (6 bases). Germline loops: CDR1 DFQATT, CDR2 SNEGSKA (reference sequence). This CDR3 contains 11 residues. Between the trimmed V and J ends, which lost 7 bases and 3 bases, there was a span of 10 bases. This CDR3 reads CSVHSGYEQYF. The CDR3 nucleotides are TGCAGTGTCCATAGCGGCTACGAGCAGTACTTC.

This clone was recorded only once. In the same sample, other DNA sequences code for this CDR3. The V call is TRBV20-1, the J call TRBJ2-7; TRBD2 is a possible D gene (5 bases). Germline V lookup: CDR1 DFQATT, CDR2 SNEGSKA (reference sequence). The CDR3 is 11 amino acids. The ends were cut back, 2 bases at V and 6 bases at J, with 8 bases in the middle. The CDR3 is CSARSGFEQYF. The CDR3 coding sequence is TGCAGTGCTAGAAGCGGATTCGAGCAGTACTTC.

This clone was found once. The gene calls are TRBV10-3 and TRBJ1-5; D is perhaps TRBD1 (6 bases). Germline values: CDR1 ENHRY, CDR2 SYGVKD. This CDR3 is built from 13 residues. With 9 bases removed from V and 0 bases from J, the gap between germline ends came to 9 bases. CDR3 residues: CAITGSSNQPQHF. The CDR3 DNA follows: TGTGCCATTACAGGGAGTAGCAATCAGCCCCAGCATTTT.

The genes are TRBV18 and TRBJ2-2; TRBD2 matches at 13 bases. Looked up from germline, CDR1 is KGHSH and CDR2 is LQKENI. The CDR3 is made up of 16 amino acids. With 6 bases clipped from V and 6 bases from J, the junction kept 7 bases outside the gene matches. CDR3 in amino acids: CASSSRLAGGPGELFF. In nucleotides, the CDR3 is TGTGCCAGCTCGTCCCGACTAGCGGGGGGACCCGGGGAGCTGTTTTTT.

DNA for the CDR3: TGTGCCAGCAGTTTGGGACTAGGCTACGAGCAGTACTTC. It codes for CASSLGLGYEQYF. V gene TRBV12-3 or TRBV12-4 combines with J gene TRBJ2-7; TRBD2 agrees at 8 bases. The CDR3 runs 13 residues. V shed 3 bases, J shed 3 bases, and the junction held 1 base outside the gene matches.

The chain uses TRBV6-6 and TRBJ1-1, with a tentative D call TRBD1 (6 bases). V was shortened by 2 bases and J by 5 bases, with 15 bases between the two germline ends. In germline, CDR1 is MNHNY, CDR2 SVGAGI (reference sequence). This CDR3 spans 15 amino acids. The CDR3 spells CASSYPRQDLTEAFF. The CDR3 DNA sequence: TGTGCCAGCAGTTACCCTCGACAGGACTTAACTGAAGCTTTCTTT.

V is TRBV7-6 and J is TRBJ2-2, with a possible D match to TRBD2 (6 bases). V lost 7 bases to trimming and J lost 1 base, with 13 bases between them. This CDR3 has 15 residues. CDR1 and CDR2 (germline): SGHVS, FNYEAQ. The CDR3 DNA reads TGTGCCAGCACCGAGGGGACTTGGAACACCGGGGAGCTGTTTTTT. Protein sequence: CASTEGTWNTGELFF.

This chain uses TRBV19 with TRBJ1-2; 9 nucleotides match TRBD1. This CDR3 contains 15 residues. Germline loops: CDR1 LNHDA, CDR2 SQIVND (reference sequence). J lost 7 bases, V lost 4 bases, and 10 bases had no gene match. CDR3 nucleotides: TGTGCCAGTAGTACCGCCTCCGGGACAGGGATTGGCTACACCTTC. This translates into CASSTASGTGIGYTF.

The chain links TRBV30 to TRBJ2-3; 10 bases line up with TRBD2. The CDR3 extends over 15 amino acids. The germline CDR1 and CDR2 sequences are GTSNPN and SVGIG (reference sequence). V trimming: 0 bases; J trimming: 4 bases; junction bases outside the gene matches: 4. The DNA for the CDR3 is TGTGCCTGGAGTGTACTAGCGGGAAAGGCAGATACGCAGTATTTT. Protein product: CAWSVLAGKADTQYF.

The rearrangement links TRBV12-5 to TRBJ1-2; D possibly corresponds to TRBD1 (6 bases). Germline V lookup: CDR1 LGHNT, CDR2 FRNRAP. This CDR3 is built from 13 residues. Trimming cost V 1 base and J 6 bases, with 9 bases left between them. The CDR3 nucleotides read TGTGCTAGTGGTTTGGCGGGACAAGATGGCTACACCTTC. Amino acid sequence: CASGLAGQDGYTF.

J is TRBJ2-7 and V is TRBV6-5; D is perhaps TRBD1 (6 bases). The germline CDR1 and CDR2 sequences are MNHEY and SVGAGI. The CDR3 is 15 residues long. Trimming took 2 bases from V and 7 from J, leaving 18 bases between them. This CDR3 is CASSYRPWSGDEQYF. CDR3 sequence (DNA): TGTGCCAGCAGTTACCGCCCTTGGTCAGGGGATGAGCAGTACTTC.

The chain is built from TRBV5-4 and TRBJ1-2; 10 nucleotides match TRBD1. This CDR3 contains 16 residues. Trimming removed 0 bases from V and 2 bases from J; junction bases left unmatched: 4. The germline CDR1 and CDR2 sequences are SGHNT and YYREEE (reference sequence). The CDR3 spells CASSLAWGQGNYGYTF. As DNA, the CDR3 is TGTGCCAGCAGCTTGGCCTGGGGACAGGGGAACTATGGCTACACCTTC.